This is a list of T cell receptor beta chains from one sample in a study of cytomegalovirus exposure and HLA in healthy donors. Some clones are missing from TCRdb's copy, which holds only in-frame ones; the method was immunoSEQ multiplex PCR. The profile shows about 90,000 clones, around 78% of them singletons. The sample was PBMCs. The receptors come from a man aged 30-40 years in good health and CMV-seronegative. Each CDR3 is given with its conserved first and last residue. The order of the fields is V gene, D gene, CDR3 length, clone size, J gene, CDR3 DNA, CDR3 protein. D genes are given only for firm matches. Part of the rows lack a size; the others show once, few, many or a class for expanded clones.

TRBV18	-	16	-	TRBJ2-1	TGTGCCAGCTCACCACTGGACAGCCGCTCCTACAATGAGCAGTTCTTC	CASSPLDSRSYNEQFF
TRBV27	TRBD1	15	-	TRBJ1-2	TGTGCCAGCAGTTTATCGGACAGGGGGAACTATGGCTACACCTTC	CASSLSDRGNYGYTF
TRBV9	TRBD2	16	-	TRBJ2-5	TGTGCCAGCAGCGTAGCGGTGCGGGGGGATCAAGAGACCCAGTACTTC	CASSVAVRGDQETQYF
TRBV29-1	TRBD1	13	-	TRBJ2-7	TGCAGCGCCATAACAGGGGACACCTACGAGCAGTACTTC	CSAITGDTYEQYF
TRBV5-1	TRBD1	15	-	TRBJ2-1	TGCGCCAGCAGCAAGGGACAGAGCTCCTACAATGAGCAGTTCTTC	CASSKGQSSYNEQFF
TRBV11-3	TRBD1	17	-	TRBJ1-2	TGTGCCAGCAGCGTTAGGGACCGGGACAGGCCTAACTATGGCTACACCTTC	CASSVRDRDRPNYGYTF
TRBV2	TRBD2	17	-	TRBJ2-1	TGTGCCAGCAGTGACCCTGGGACTAGCGGGAGGGCCGGTGTGCAGTTCTTC	CASSDPGTSGRAGVQFF
TRBV19	-	17	-	TRBJ1-5	TGTGCCAGTAGTATTTGGAGGGAAGCCGACAGCAATCAGCCCCAGCATTTT	CASSIWREADSNQPQHF
TRBV29-1	-	17	-	TRBJ1-1	TGCAGCGTTGAAGATTTTGCAGGGGCGAGATACGGCACTGAAGCTTTCTTT	CSVEDFAGARYGTEAFF
TRBV4-1	-	17	-	TRBJ1-4	TGCGCCAGCAGCCAAGGGGCAGGGCACTTTCTGAATGAAAAACTGTTTTTT	CASSQGAGHFLNEKLFF
TRBV5-6	TRBD2	15	-	TRBJ2-5	TGTGCCAGCAGCTTGGGACTAGCGGGAGTGGAGACCCAGTACTTC	CASSLGLAGVETQYF
TRBV4-2	-	15	-	TRBJ2-5	TGTGCCAGCAGCCAAACCGGGACTGGAGGAATACGCCAGTACTTC	CASSQTGTGGIRQYF
TRBV27	-	14	few	TRBJ1-1	TGTGCCAGCAGTAGAAGACAGGCTAACACTGAAGCTTTCTTT	CASSRRQANTEAFF
TRBV4-3	TRBD2	15	few	TRBJ2-3	TGCGCCAGCAGCCAAGGGACTAGTTGGTTAGATACGCAGTATTTT	CASSQGTSWLDTQYF
TRBV29-1	-	13	-	TRBJ1-1	TGCAGCGTTGCTAGGGGTGGCGGCACTGAAGCTTTCTTT	CSVARGGGTEAFF
TRBV4-2	TRBD2	15	once	TRBJ2-1	TGTGCCAGCAGCCAAGAAGGGACTAGCGATGGTGAGCAGTTCTTC	CASSQEGTSDGEQFF
TRBV9	TRBD2	18	-	TRBJ2-3	TGTGCCAGCAGCGTAGGGACTAGCGGGAGCTTTAGCACAGATACGCAGTATTTT	CASSVGTSGSFSTDTQYF
TRBV5-1	-	15	few	TRBJ1-1	TGCGCCAGCAGCTTGGTCGGGATTCGGAGCACTGAAGCTTTCTTT	CASSLVGIRSTEAFF
TRBV7-9	-	12	-	TRBJ1-3	TGTTCCAGCAGCATTCAAAGAAACACCATATATTTT	CSSSIQRNTIYF
TRBV9	TRBD1	16	-	TRBJ2-7	TGTGCCAGCAGCCCCCAGGACAGGCGTGACTCCTACGAGCAGTACTTC	CASSPQDRRDSYEQYF
TRBV6-1	TRBD2	15	-	TRBJ2-1	TGTGCCAGCAGTAATCTAGCGGGAGTTCGAAATGAGCAGTTCTTC	CASSNLAGVRNEQFF
TRBV6-5	-	13	-	TRBJ1-2	TGTGCCAGCAGCCTACAGGGTGATGGGGGCTACACCTTC	CASSLQGDGGYTF